This T cell receptor (beta chain) was captured by sequencing in a study of T cells in Graves' hyperthyroidism and ophthalmopathy. Findings and limits, study-wide: Ophthalmopathy, which appeared later, was predicted by the model a median about 6 months before onset.

This clonotype was seen at least ten times. What it binds is unknown. From RNA transcripts, TCR beta CDR3 regions were amplified. Initially, a first-round RT-PCR of the TCR CDR3 employed the HTBI primer set. TCRdb analysed the multiplex PCR reads with MiXCR anew, one entry per CDR3 protein. The table lists over 300,000 distinct CDR3 sequences, approximately 15% of them singletons. Trimming at V came to 7 bases and at J to 9 bases, leaving 12 bases not matched to a gene. The CDR3 has 15 amino acids. Reasons for excluding patients were uncontrolled infection, other autoimmune disease, pregnancy or lactation. For the diagnoses, clinical symptoms, serum thyroxine and TRAb, thyroid ultrasound and orbital computed tomography were used.

The receptor was derived from a woman aged 55-69 years with Graves' hyperthyroidism. Sequencing input: blood. The chain recombines TRBV12-3 or TRBV12-4 with TRBJ2-3; 11 nucleotides match TRBD1. CDR3 sequence reads: CASTVSGQGADTQYF. CDR3 in DNA: TGTGCCAGCACTGTCTCTGGACAGGGGGCGGACACGCAGTATTTT.